The TCR beta chain under discussion was sequenced for a study of T cell responses to AZD1222 COVID-19 vaccine. This CDR3 has 11 residues. CDR1 and CDR2 (germline): GTSNPN, SVGIG (reference sequence). Trimming cost V 1 base and J 4 bases, with 5 bases left between them. The protocol was immunoSEQ multiplex PCR, while the TCRdb copy is restricted to in-frame clones and leaves out a portion. The table shows about 200,000 clones, with more than 85% occurring only once. The source was peripheral blood, collected on day 0 of MenACWY control vaccination. The chain is built from TRBV30 and TRBJ2-7; D call uncertain. This TCR was sampled from an adult in good health. The DNA for the CDR3 is TGTGCCTGGAGTGCAAGATACGAGCAGTACTTC. The encoded protein is CAWSARYEQYF. Drawing the rest from reference TRBV30 and TRBJ2-7, the complete variable domain is SQTIHQWPATLVQPVGSPLSLECTVEGTSNPNLYWYRQAAGRGLQLLFYSVGIGQISSEVPQNLSASRPQDRQFILSSKKLLLSDSGFYLCAWSARYEQYFGPGTRLTVT.